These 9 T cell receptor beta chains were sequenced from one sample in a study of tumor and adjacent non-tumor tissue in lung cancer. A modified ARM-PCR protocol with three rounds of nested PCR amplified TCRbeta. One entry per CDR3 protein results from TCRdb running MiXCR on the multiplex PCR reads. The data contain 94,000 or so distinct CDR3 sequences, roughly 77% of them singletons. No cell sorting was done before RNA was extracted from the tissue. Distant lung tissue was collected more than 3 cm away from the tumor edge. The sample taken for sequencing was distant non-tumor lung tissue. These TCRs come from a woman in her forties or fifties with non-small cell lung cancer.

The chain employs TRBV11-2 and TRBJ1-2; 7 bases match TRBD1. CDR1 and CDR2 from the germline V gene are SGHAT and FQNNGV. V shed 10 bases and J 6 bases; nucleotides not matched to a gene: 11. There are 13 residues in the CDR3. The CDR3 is CANSLGRGDGYTF. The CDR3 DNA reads TGTGCCAACAGTTTAGGCAGGGGGGATGGCTACACCTTC.

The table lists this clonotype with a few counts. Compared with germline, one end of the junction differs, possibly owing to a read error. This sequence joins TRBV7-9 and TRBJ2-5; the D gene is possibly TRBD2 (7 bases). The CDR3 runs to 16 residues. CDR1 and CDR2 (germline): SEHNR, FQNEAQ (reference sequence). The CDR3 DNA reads TGTGCCAGCAGCTCAGAAGGCGGGGGCGCCTGGGAGACCCAGTGCTTC. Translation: CASSSEGGGAWETQCF.

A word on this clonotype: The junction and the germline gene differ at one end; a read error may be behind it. The CDR3 DNA reads as TGTGCCTGCAGAGACAAGGGGCGCGACGCCTATGGCTACACCTTC. Its protein product is CACRDKGRDAYGYTF. The rearrangement uses TRBV6-2 or TRBV6-3 and TRBJ1-2; possibly TRBD1 for D (5 bases). CDR1 is MNHEY, CDR2 SVGEGT, per germline. This CDR3 has 15 amino acids.

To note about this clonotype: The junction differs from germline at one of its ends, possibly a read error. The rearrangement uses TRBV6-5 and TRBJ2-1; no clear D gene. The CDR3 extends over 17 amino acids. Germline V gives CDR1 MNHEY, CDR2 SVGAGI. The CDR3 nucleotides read TGTGCCAGCAGTTACTCCTTTGCCCCCAGTTCCTACGATGAGGAGTTCTTC. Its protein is CASSYSFAPSSYDEEFF.

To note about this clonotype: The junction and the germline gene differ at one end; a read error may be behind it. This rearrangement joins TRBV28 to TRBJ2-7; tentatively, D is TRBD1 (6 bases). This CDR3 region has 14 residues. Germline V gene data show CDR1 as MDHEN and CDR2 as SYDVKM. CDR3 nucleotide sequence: TGTGCCAGCAGTCTCACGGGACACTTCTACAAGCAGTACTTC. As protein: CASSLTGHFYKQYF.

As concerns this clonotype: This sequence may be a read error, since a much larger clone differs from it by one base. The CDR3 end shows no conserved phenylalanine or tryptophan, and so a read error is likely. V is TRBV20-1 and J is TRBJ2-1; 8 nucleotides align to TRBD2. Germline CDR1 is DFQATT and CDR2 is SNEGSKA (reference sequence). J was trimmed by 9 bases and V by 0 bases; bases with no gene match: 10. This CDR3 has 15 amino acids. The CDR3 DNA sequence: TGCAGTGCTAGAGACCCTGGGGGACTAGTTTTTGAGCAGTTCTTA. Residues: CSARDPGGLVFEQFL.

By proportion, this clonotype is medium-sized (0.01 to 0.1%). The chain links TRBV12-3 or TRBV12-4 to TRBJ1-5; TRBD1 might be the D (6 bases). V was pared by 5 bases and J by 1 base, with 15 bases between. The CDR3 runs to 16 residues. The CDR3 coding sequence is TGTGCCAGCAGTCCGGGACAAACAGTAAGCAATCAGCCCCAGCATTTT. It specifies CASSPGQTVSNQPQHF.

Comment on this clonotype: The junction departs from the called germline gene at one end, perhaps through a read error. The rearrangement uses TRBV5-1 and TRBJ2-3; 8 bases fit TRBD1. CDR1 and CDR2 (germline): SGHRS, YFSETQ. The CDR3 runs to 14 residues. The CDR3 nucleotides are TGCGCCAGCAACCATGGACAGGGAGGAGATATGCAGTATTTT. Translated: CASNHGQGGDMQYF.

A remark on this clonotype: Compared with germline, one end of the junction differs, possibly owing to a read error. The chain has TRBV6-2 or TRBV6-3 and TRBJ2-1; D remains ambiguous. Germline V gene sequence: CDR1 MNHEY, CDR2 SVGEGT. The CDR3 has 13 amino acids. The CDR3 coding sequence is TGTGCCAGCAGTTTAGCCCCGTACGATGAGGAGTTCTTC. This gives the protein CASSLAPYDEEFF.